A single sample gave rise to the 7 T cell receptor beta chains below, sequenced in a study of metastatic and nonmetastatic thyroid tumors. Until they underwent thyroid surgery, no patient had received any treatment. TCRdb called clones again from the PCR reads with MiXCR. The sample gives about 23,000 clones, more than 14% of which show up once; more than 12% is in the top ten. Material for sequencing was tumor tissue. These receptor sequences come from a female donor with papillary thyroid cancer or a benign thyroid nodule (not recorded which). Some clones in this sample may be carry-over from other donors' samples.

About this clone: Given a much more abundant clone one base away, this may be a read error. The CDR3 reads CAIRTWGNTGELFF. CDR3 in DNA: TGTGCCATCAGGACATGGGGCAACACCGGGGAGCTGTTTTTT. V usage is TRBV10-3 and J usage is TRBJ2-2; the D gene is possibly TRBD1 (5 bases). Trimming shortened V by 6 bases and J by 2 bases, and 10 bases separated the two germline ends. Germline V gene lookup returns CDR1 ENHRY and CDR2 SYGVKD. The CDR3 spans 14 residues.

As concerns this clone: This may come from a read error, since a much larger clone is one base off. This specimen includes other DNA sequences encoding the same CDR3. J is TRBJ2-6 and V is TRBV2; D assignment may be TRBD1 or TRBD2 (6 bases each). Germline lookup yields CDR1 SNHLY and CDR2 FYNNEI. The CDR3 has 14 residues. CDR3 region: CASATDSGANVLTF. The CDR3 DNA reads as TGTGCCAGCGCTACCGATTCGGGGGCCAACGTCCTGACCTTC.

This clone was recorded at least ten times. The DNA of the CDR3 is TGCGCCAGCAGCTACAGTGGCGGAGGGTACAATGAGCAGTTCTTC. Protein: CASSYSGGGYNEQFF. J is TRBJ2-1 and V is TRBV5-1, with a possible D match to TRBD2 (6 bases). The V and J ends lost 3 bases and 4 bases respectively, with 14 bases between them. In germline, CDR1 is SGHRS, CDR2 YFSETQ. There are 15 residues in the CDR3.

At least ten counts were recorded for this clone. The V and J genes are TRBV7-2 and TRBJ1-1, with TRBD1 matching over 9 bases. The length of the CDR3 is 15 residues. Germline V gene data show CDR1 as SGHTA and CDR2 as FQGNSA. V was pared by 1 base and J by 6 bases, with 6 bases of the junction left unmatched. CDR3 protein: CASSLETGGKPEAFF. As DNA, the CDR3 is TGTGCCAGCAGCTTAGAAACAGGGGGCAAACCTGAAGCTTTCTTT.

This clone was observed many times. The chain recombines TRBV11-3 with TRBJ2-5, with D possibly matching TRBD2 (6 bases). V gave up 3 bases and J gave up 4 bases, with 9 bases separating them. Germline V lookup: CDR1 SGHNT, CDR2 YENEEA. The CDR3 has 13 residues. The CDR3 bases are TGTGCCAGCAGCTTCGGGGGTCGAGAGACCCAGTACTTC. Its translation is CASSFGGRETQYF.

This sequence joins TRBV7-2 and TRBJ2-5; D assignment may be TRBD1 or TRBD2 (5 bases each). V was clipped by 0 bases and J by 5 bases, with 7 bases between them. This CDR3 comprises 13 residues. Per germline, CDR1 SGHTA and CDR2 FQGNSA. The CDR3 nucleotides are TGTGCCAGCAGCTTAGCTTGGGGGGAGACCCAGTACTTC. Translation gives CASSLAWGETQYF.

This clone is medium-sized. V is TRBV6-1 and J is TRBJ2-3; 9 nucleotides agree with TRBD1. From germline, CDR1 is MNHNS and CDR2 SASEGT. There are 13 residues in the CDR3. V gave up 6 bases and J gave up 5 bases; unmatched junction bases: 3. CDR3 region: CASSKDRGDTQYF. The CDR3 DNA reads TGTGCCAGCAGCAAGGACAGGGGAGATACGCAGTATTTT.